This T cell receptor beta chain was recovered during a study of monozygotic twins with cystic fibrosis. About the study: Roughly 3 micrograms of fragmented DNA underwent roughly 16 PCR cycles for library preparation.

This CDR3 has 12 residues. CDR1 SQVTM and CDR2 ANQGSEA come from the germline V gene. The V and J ends lost 2 bases and 8 bases respectively, with 12 bases between them. The data were produced by immunoSEQ multiplex PCR, yet TCRdb's version contains in-frame clones alone and is incomplete. The sample records some 20,000 clones, 97% being singletons. Overall study findings and caveats: V usage most resembled the co-twin in 13 of 16 pairs.

For this clone: Its antigen is not known.

The source material was blood. The chain is built from TRBV29-1 and TRBJ1-2; D unresolved. The receptor's source is a woman between 25 and 40 years old with cystic fibrosis. CDR3 residues: CSVEHLNWGYTF. CDR3 bases: TGCAGCGTTGAACATCTTAACTGGGGCTACACCTTC. Full variable domain (rest looked up from reference TRBV29-1 and TRBJ1-2): SAVISQKPSRDICQRGTSLTIQCQVDSQVTMMFWYRQQPGQSLTLIATANQGSEATYESGFVIDKFPISRPNLTFSTLTVSNMSPEDSSIYLCSVEHLNWGYTFGSGTRLTVV.